This is a list of T cell receptor beta chains from one sample in a study of T cell responses to AZD1222 COVID-19 vaccine. Method: immunoSEQ multiplex PCR; TCRdb's copy keeps in-frame clones and lacks some. This table has 180,000 or so clones, nearly 95% appearing once. Sequencing used peripheral blood, obtained 28 days after the second AZD1222 dose. The source of these receptors is an adult who received the AZD1222 COVID-19 vaccine. Each CDR3 is given with its conserved first and last residue. The D gene is left open where the match is weak. Size is stated for part of the rows, as once, few or many counts, or as a class when the clone is expanded.

clone_size	j_call	cdr3_length	v_call	d_call	cdr3_nt	cdr3_aa
NA	TRBJ2-7	14	TRBV11-2	NA	TGTGCCAGCAGCTTAGTAGGTCGGCGGGGAGTGGAGTACTTC	CASSLVGRRGVEYF
NA	TRBJ1-1	15	TRBV19	TRBD1	TGTGCCAGTAGTGGATACAGGGGGCTTTTCACTGAAGCTTTCTTT	CASSGYRGLFTEAFF
NA	TRBJ1-1	14	TRBV5-1	NA	TGCGCCAGCAGCTTGACCGAGAGTTACACTGAAGCTTTCTTT	CASSLTESYTEAFF
once	TRBJ2-3	15	TRBV3-1/TRBV3-2	NA	TGTGCCAGCAGCCAAGCGTCAGATACTACAGATACGCAGTATTTT	CASSQASDTTDTQYF
NA	TRBJ1-3	17	TRBV9	NA	TGTGCCAGCAGCGAGCAAGGGGGGGCTAATTCAGGAAACACCATATATTTT	CASSEQGGANSGNTIYF
NA	TRBJ1-4	15	TRBV21-1	NA	TGTGCCAGCAGCAAAGGACAGGGCCCGAATGAAAAACTGTTTTTT	CASSKGQGPNEKLFF
NA	TRBJ2-7	15	TRBV18	TRBD2	TGTGCCAGCTCTCAAGGACTAGCGGGAGACTACGAGCAGTACTTC	CASSQGLAGDYEQYF
NA	TRBJ2-7	13	TRBV3-1/TRBV3-2	NA	TGTGCCAGCAGCCAAGAGGCTGTCTACGAGCAGTACTTC	CASSQEAVYEQYF
NA	TRBJ1-1	12	TRBV7-8	NA	TGTGCCAGCAGCCGAGATTACACTGAAGCTTTCTTT	CASSRDYTEAFF
NA	TRBJ1-5	16	TRBV15	TRBD1	TGTGCCACCAGCATTAGGACAGGGGGCTTCAATCAGCCCCAGCATTTT	CATSIRTGGFNQPQHF
NA	TRBJ2-1	14	TRBV6-1	TRBD2	TGTGCCAGCAGCAGGACTAGGCTGAACAATGAGCAGTTCTTC	CASSRTRLNNEQFF
NA	TRBJ1-4	14	TRBV6-6	NA	TGTGCCAGCCGGTGGGGGGCAACTAATGAAAAACTGTTTTTT	CASRWGATNEKLFF
once	TRBJ2-3	14	TRBV5-1	NA	TGCGCCAGCTCTGCACAGAGAGACACAGATACGCAGTATTTT	CASSAQRDTDTQYF
NA	TRBJ1-1	15	TRBV5-4	NA	TGTGCCAGCAGTAGTGTGGGGCAGGGGAACACTGAAGCTTTCTTT	CASSSVGQGNTEAFF
once	TRBJ2-5	14	TRBV5-8	TRBD1	TGTGCCGATTCCCCGGGACAGTTGAAAGAGACCCAGTACTTC	CADSPGQLKETQYF
once	TRBJ1-2	14	TRBV6-5	NA	TGTGCCAGCAGGAATCTTTTGCAGTACTATGGCTACACCTTC	CASRNLLQYYGYTF
NA	TRBJ1-1	15	TRBV7-2	TRBD1	TGTGCCAGCAGCTTAGAGCAGGGGGCGATCTGGGAAGCTTTCTTT	CASSLEQGAIWEAFF
NA	TRBJ1-2	13	TRBV5-4	NA	TGTGCCAGCAGCTTGGGGGGGGCCTATGGCTACACCTTC	CASSLGGAYGYTF
NA	TRBJ2-3	16	TRBV19	TRBD2	TGTGCCAGTAGTATAGGGACTAGCGGGGGGGCAGATACGCAGTATTTT	CASSIGTSGGADTQYF
NA	TRBJ2-3	14	TRBV6-2/TRBV6-3	NA	TGTGCCAGCAGCCTAGCGTCTAGCACAGATACGCAGTATTTT	CASSLASSTDTQYF
once	TRBJ1-5	15	TRBV19	NA	TGTGCCAGTAGTATTTTTGGGGGCGCTAGGCAGCCCCAGCATTTT	CASSIFGGARQPQHF
NA	TRBJ1-1	13	TRBV5-4	TRBD1	TGTGCCAGCTTGGAGGGGGCGAACACTGAAGCTTTCTTT	CASLEGANTEAFF
NA	TRBJ1-1	15	TRBV9	NA	TGTGCCAGCAGCGTACGATTCCAGGTGAACACTGAAGCTTTCTTT	CASSVRFQVNTEAFF
NA	TRBJ1-2	13	TRBV14	NA	TGTGCCAGCAGCCAAGATCTAGGTTATGGCTACACCTTC	CASSQDLGYGYTF
once	TRBJ1-3	15	TRBV6-5	NA	TGTGCCAGCAGTTACTCGTCCGGGTTTAGAAACACCATATATTTT	CASSYSSGFRNTIYF